Sequencing of this TCR beta chain was carried out in a study of cytotoxic CD8 clonotypes in ibrutinib-treated CLL. Study-level background: Partial responses totalled roughly 24 and complete responses 2; after median approximately 62 months, approximately 15 remained remitted and roughly twelve progressed. Sample averages reached about 260,000 productive templates and some 86,000 productive rearrangements.

Clones were read by immunoSEQ multiplex PCR, and TCRdb kept only the in-frame ones, dropping some. The sample includes 110,000 to 150,000 clones, 75% to 80% of them seen just once. In germline, CDR1 is MNHNS, CDR2 SASEGT. The CDR3 sequence is 15 residues long. J gave up 7 bases and V 6 bases, and 10 bases lay outside the gene matches. Study results and limitations: Contraction or stability on treatment was seen for public clonotypes, which were uncommon.

A note on this clone: Its matching antigen is unknown.

The sample here was PBMCs, taken after 24 months of ibrutinib treatment. The sequence was collected from a human donor with chronic lymphocytic leukemia. This sequence joins TRBV6-1 and TRBJ2-2; 8 bases are shared with TRBD1. CDR3 amino acids: CASSQRTGLGGELFF. CDR3 DNA sequence: TGTGCCAGCAGCCAACGGACAGGGCTGGGCGGGGAGCTGTTTTTT.